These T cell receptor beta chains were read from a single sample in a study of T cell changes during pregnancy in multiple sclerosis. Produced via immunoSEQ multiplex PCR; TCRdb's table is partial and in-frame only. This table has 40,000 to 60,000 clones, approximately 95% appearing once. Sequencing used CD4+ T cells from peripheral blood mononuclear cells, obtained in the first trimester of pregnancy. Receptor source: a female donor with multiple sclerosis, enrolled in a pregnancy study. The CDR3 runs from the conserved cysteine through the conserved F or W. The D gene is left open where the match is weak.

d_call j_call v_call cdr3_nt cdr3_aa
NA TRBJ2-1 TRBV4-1 TGCGCCAGCAGCCAAGTGGACATCGTCTCCTACAATGAGCAGTTCTTC CASSQVDIVSYNEQFF
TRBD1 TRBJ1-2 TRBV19 TGTGCCAGTAATATCCGGACAGGGAACTATGGCTACACCTTC CASNIRTGNYGYTF
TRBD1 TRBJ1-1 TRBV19 TGTGCCAGTATGGACAGGCCAAACACTGAAGCTTTCTTT CASMDRPNTEAFF
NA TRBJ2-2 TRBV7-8 TGTGCCAGCAGCGGGACACGAAACACCGGGGAGCTGTTTTTT CASSGTRNTGELFF
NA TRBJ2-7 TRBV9 TGTGCCAGCAGCGTAGGGGTAGAGGAGGGCTACGAGCAGTACTTC CASSVGVEEGYEQYF
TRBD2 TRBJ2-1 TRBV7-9 TGTGCCAGCAGCCGAGGGACTAGCCATGATGAGCAGTTCTTC CASSRGTSHDEQFF
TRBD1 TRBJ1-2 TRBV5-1 TGCGCCAGCAGCTCTCGGACAGGGGGCGATGGCTACACCTTC CASSSRTGGDGYTF
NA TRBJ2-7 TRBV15 TGTGCCACCAGCAGCGGCAGGACAGTCCGATCCTACGAGCAGTACTTC CATSSGRTVRSYEQYF
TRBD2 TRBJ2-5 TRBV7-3 TGTGCCAGCAGCTGGACTAGCGGGGGGACAGAGACCCAGTACTTC CASSWTSGGTETQYF
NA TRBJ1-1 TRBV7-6 TGTGCCAGCAGCTTGGGGGCAAGGACGACTAACACTGAAGCTTTCTTT CASSLGARTTNTEAFF
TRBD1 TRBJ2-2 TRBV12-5 TGTGCTAGTGGTTTCCGGGACAGGGGGAACACCGGGGAGCTGTTTTTT CASGFRDRGNTGELFF
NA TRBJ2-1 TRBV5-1 TGCGCCAGCAGCTTTTCCGACAGAAACAATGAGCAGTTCTTC CASSFSDRNNEQFF
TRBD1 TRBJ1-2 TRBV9 TGTGCCAGCAGCCTCATCCCAGACAGGGTGGGGGCTCACTATGGCTACACCTTC CASSLIPDRVGAHYGYTF
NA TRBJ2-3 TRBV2 TGTGCCAGCAGTGAATCGTTTGATAGCTCGGATACGCAGTATTTT CASSESFDSSDTQYF
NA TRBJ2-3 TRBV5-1 TGCGCCAGCAGCTTGGCGGGACACAACACAGATACGCAGTATTTT CASSLAGHNTDTQYF
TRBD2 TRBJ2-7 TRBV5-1 TGCGCCAGCAGCTTGTCCGGGACTAGCGGGGGTCCCTCCTACGAGCAGTACTTC CASSLSGTSGGPSYEQYF
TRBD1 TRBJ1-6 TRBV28 TGTGCCAGCACGGAAACACAGGGGGCGTTTCGTTCACCCCTCCACTTT CASTETQGAFRSPLHF
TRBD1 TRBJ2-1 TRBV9 TGTGCCAGCAGCCCACACGGGACAGGGAATGAGCAGTTCTTC CASSPHGTGNEQFF
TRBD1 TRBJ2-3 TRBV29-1 TGCAGCGTGAACAGGGGGCAAACAGATACGCAGTATTTT CSVNRGQTDTQYF
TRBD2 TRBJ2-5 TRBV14 TGTGCCAGCAGCCGAGGACTAGCGGGGGGGCCAGGGACCCAGTACTTC CASSRGLAGGPGTQYF
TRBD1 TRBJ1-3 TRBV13 TGTGCCAGCAGCTTAAGAGGACAGGGGTACTCTGGAAACACCATATATTTT CASSLRGQGYSGNTIYF
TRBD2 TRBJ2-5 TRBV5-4 TGTGCCAGCAGCTTGGAACTAGCGGGGACCCAGTACTTC CASSLELAGTQYF
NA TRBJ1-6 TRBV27 TGTGCCAGCAGCCCGGGACTGGGTAATTCACCCCTCCACTTT CASSPGLGNSPLHF
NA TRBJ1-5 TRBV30 TGTGCCTGGAGCGCCCCAAGCCAGCCCCAGCATTTT CAWSAPSQPQHF
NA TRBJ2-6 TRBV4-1 TGCGCCAGCAGACAAGGCCAGGGTTCTGGGGCCAACGTCCTGACTTTC CASRQGQGSGANVLTF
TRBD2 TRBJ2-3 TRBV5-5 TGTGCCAGCAGCTTGGTGCCAGCGGGGCCAGATACGCAGTATTTT CASSLVPAGPDTQYF
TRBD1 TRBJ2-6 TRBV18 TGTGCCAGCTCACCACCTGTGGGACAGGGTGGTACTGGGGCCAACGTCCTGACTTTC CASSPPVGQGGTGANVLTF
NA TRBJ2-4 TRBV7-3 TGTGCCAGCAGCTTAAGTCCGGGCCACGGGATAAACATTCAGTACTTC CASSLSPGHGINIQYF
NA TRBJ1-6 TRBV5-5 TGTGCCAGCAGCCTGTCCCCGCCAGGGGCGATGTCACCCCTCCACTTT CASSLSPPGAMSPLHF
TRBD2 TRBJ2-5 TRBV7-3 TGTGCCAGCAGCTTAAGGGGGGGAGGGGTAGAGACCCAGTACTTC CASSLRGGGVETQYF
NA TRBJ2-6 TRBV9 TGTGCCAGCAGCCAAACACAGGGCAGTGGGGCCAACGTCCTGACTTTC CASSQTQGSGANVLTF
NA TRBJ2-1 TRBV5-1 TGCGCCAGCAGCTTGGATACCGGGGCCTACAATGAGCAGTTCTTC CASSLDTGAYNEQFF
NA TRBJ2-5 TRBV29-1 TGCAGCGTTGGCGGGACTCAAGAGACCCAGTACTTC CSVGGTQETQYF
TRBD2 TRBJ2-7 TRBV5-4 TGTGCCAGCAGCCTTGGGACTAGCGGGGGGCCCCTCTACGAGCAGTACTTC CASSLGTSGGPLYEQYF
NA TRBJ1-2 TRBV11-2 TGTGCCAGCAGCACCATCGGAGGGGCCGGCTACACCTTC CASSTIGGAGYTF
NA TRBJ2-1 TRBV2 TGTGCCAGCAGCTATGTGACTAGGGTTGGGAATGAGCAGTTCTTC CASSYVTRVGNEQFF
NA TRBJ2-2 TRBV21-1 TGTGCCAGCACCAACACTAGCGGGGGGACCTCCGGGGAGCTGTTTTTT CASTNTSGGTSGELFF
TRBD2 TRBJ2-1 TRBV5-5 TGTGCCAGTACGCTCGGGCTAGCGGGTTTAAATGAGCAGTTCTTC CASTLGLAGLNEQFF
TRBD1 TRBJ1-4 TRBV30 TGTGCCTGGGCCGGACAGGGAAATGAAAAACTGTTTTTT CAWAGQGNEKLFF
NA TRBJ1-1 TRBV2 TGTGCCAGCAAACGGGACACTGAAGCTTTCTTT CASKRDTEAFF
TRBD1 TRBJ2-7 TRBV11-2 TGTGCCACCCGGGACAGAGCCTACGAGCAGTACTTC CATRDRAYEQYF
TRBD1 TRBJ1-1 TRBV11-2 TGTGCCAGCAGCCAAGGGACAGCCGAAGCTTTCTTT CASSQGTAEAFF
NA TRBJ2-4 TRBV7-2 TGTGCCAGCCGATCAGGGGCGGGGGCAAACATTCAGTACTTC CASRSGAGANIQYF
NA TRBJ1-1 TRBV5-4 TGTGCCAGCAGCCTATCCGGGCCCCAGGGCACTGAAGCTTTCTTT CASSLSGPQGTEAFF
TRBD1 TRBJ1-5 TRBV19 TGTGCCAGTAGTACGCCGCCAGGGGGCGATCAGCCCCAGCATTTT CASSTPPGGDQPQHF
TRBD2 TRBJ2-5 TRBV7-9 TGTGCCAGCAGCCCTAGCGGGGTTCAAGAGACCCAGTACTTC CASSPSGVQETQYF
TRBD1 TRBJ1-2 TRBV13 TGTGCCAGCAGCTTAGGGACAGGGAGCTCTTATGGCTACACCTTC CASSLGTGSSYGYTF
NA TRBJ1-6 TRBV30 TGTGCCGGCCACCGGGGGGATTATTCACCCCTCCACTTT CAGHRGDYSPLHF